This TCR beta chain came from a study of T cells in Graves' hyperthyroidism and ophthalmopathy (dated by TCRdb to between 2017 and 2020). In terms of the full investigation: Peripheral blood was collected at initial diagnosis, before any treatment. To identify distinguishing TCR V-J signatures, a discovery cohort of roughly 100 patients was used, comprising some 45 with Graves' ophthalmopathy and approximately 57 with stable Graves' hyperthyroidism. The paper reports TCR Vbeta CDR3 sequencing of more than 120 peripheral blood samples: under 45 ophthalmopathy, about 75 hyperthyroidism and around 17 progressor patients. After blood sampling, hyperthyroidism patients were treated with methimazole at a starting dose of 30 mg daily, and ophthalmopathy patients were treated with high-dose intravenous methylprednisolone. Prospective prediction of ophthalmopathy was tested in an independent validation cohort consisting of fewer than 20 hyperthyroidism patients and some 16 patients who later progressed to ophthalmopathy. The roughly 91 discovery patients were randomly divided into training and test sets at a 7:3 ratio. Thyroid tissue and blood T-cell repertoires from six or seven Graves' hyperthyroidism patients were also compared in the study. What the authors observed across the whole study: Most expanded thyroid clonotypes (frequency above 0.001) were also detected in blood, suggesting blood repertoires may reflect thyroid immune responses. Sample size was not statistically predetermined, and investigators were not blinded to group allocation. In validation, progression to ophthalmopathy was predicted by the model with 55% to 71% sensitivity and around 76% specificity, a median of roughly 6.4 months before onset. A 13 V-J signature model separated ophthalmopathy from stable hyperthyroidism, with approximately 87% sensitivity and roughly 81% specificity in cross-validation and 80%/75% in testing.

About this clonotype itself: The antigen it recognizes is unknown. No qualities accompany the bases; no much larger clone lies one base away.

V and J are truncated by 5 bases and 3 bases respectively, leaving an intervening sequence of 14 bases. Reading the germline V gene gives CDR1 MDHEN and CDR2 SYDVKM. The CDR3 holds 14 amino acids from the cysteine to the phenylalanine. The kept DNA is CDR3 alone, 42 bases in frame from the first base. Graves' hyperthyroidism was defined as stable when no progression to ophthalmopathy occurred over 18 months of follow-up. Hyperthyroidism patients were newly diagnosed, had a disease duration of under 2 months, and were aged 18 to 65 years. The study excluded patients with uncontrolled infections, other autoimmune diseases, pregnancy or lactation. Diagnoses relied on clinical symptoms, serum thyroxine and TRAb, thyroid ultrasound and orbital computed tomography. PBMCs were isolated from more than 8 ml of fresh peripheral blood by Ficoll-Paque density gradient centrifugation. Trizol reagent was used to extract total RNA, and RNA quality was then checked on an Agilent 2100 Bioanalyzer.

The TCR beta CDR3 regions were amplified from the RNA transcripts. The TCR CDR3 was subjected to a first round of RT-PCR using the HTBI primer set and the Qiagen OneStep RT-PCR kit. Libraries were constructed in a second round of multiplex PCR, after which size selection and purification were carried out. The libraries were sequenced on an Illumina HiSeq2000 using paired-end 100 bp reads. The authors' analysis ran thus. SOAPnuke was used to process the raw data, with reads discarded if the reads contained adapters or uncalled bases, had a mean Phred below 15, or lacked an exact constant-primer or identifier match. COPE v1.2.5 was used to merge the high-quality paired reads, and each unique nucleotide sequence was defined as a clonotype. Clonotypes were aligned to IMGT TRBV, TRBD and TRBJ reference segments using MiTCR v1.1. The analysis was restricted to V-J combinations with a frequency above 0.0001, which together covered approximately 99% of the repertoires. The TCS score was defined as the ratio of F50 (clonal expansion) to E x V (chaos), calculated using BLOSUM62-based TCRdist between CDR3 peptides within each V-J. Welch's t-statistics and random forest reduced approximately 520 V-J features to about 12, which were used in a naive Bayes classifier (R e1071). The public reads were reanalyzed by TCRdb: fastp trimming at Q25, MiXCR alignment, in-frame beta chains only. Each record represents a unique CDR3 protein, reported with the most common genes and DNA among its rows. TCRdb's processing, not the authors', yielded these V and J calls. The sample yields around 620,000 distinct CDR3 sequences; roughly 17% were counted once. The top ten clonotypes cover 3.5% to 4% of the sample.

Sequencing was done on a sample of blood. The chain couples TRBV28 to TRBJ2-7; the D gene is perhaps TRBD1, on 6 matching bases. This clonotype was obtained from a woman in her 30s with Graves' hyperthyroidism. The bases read TGTGCCAGCAGTGAGGGGGTAACAGACTACGAGCAGTACTTC. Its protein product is CASSEGVTDYEQYF.